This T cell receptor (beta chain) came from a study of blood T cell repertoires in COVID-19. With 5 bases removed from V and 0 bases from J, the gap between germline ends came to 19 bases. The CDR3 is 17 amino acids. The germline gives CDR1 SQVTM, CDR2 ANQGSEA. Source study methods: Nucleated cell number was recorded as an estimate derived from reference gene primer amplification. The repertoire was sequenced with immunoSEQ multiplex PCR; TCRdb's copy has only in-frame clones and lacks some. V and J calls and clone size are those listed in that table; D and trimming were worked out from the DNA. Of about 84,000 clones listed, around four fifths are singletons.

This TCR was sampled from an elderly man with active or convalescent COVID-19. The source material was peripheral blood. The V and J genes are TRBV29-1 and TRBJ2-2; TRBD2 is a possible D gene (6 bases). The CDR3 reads CSVRGIRETPNTGELFF. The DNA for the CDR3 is TGCAGCGTTCGGGGGATCCGTGAGACACCGAACACCGGGGAGCTGTTTTTT.